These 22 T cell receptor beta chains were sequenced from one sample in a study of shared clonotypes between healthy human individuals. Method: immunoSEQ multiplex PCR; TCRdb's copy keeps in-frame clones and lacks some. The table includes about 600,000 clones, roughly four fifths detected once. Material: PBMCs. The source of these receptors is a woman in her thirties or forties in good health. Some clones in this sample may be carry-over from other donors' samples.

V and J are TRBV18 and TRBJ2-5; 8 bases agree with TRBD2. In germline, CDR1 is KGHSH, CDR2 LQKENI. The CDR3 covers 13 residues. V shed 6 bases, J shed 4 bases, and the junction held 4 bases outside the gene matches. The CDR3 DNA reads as TGTGCCAGCTCCCGGGAGGGAGGAGAGACCCAGTACTTC. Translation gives CASSREGGETQYF.

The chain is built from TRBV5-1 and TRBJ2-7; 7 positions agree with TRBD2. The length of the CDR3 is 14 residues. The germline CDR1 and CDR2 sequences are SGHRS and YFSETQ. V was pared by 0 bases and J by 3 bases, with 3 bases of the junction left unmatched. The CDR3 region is CASSLDPGGYEQYF. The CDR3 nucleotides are TGCGCCAGCAGCTTGGACCCGGGGGGCTACGAGCAGTACTTC.

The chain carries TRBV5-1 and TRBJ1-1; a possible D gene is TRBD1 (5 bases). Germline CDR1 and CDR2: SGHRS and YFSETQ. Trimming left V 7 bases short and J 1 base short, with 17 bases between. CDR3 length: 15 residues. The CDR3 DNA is TGCGCCAGCCGCCGGTCGGGACGGGAGAACACTGAAGCTTTCTTT. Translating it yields CASRRSGRENTEAFF.

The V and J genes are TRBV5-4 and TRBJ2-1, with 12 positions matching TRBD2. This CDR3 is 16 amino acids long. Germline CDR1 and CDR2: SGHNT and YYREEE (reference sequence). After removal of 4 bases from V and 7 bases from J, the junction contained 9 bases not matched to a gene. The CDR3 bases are TGTGCCAGCAGCGTACCGACTAGCGGGAGTAGGAATGAGCAGTTCTTC. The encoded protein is CASSVPTSGSRNEQFF.

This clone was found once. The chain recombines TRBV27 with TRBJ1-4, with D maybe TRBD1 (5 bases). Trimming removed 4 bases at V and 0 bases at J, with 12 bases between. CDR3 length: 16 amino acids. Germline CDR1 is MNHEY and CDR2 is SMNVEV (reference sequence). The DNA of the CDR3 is TGTGCCAGCAGTTCTCCCGGGGCTTCAACTAATGAAAAACTGTTTTTT. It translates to CASSSPGASTNEKLFF.

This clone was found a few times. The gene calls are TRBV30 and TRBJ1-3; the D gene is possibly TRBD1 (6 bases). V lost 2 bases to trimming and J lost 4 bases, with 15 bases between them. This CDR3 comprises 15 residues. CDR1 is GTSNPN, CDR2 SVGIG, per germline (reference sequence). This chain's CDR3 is CAWSPGAKVGNTIYF. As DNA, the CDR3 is TGTGCCTGGAGTCCAGGGGCTAAGGTCGGAAACACCATATATTTT.

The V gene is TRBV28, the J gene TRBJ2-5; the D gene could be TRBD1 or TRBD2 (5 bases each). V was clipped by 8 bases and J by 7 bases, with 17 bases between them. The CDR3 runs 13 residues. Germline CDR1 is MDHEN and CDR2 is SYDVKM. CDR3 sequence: CASSGTPGGTQYF. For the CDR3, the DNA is TGTGCCAGCTCCGGGACGCCTGGGGGGACCCAGTACTTC.

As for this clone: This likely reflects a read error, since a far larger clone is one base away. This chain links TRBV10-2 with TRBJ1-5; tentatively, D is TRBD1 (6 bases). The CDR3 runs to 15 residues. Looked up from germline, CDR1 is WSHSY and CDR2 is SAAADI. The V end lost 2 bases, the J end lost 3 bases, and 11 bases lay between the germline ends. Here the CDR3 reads CASSEDRTHNQPQHF. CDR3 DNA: TGCGCCAGCAGTGAGGACAGGACCCACAATCAGCCCCAGCATTTT.

CDR3 sequence reads: CASSLGTSRDEQFF. In DNA, the CDR3 is TGTGCCAGCAGCTTAGGGACTTCTAGGGATGAGCAGTTCTTC. The chain links TRBV11-3 to TRBJ2-1; maybe TRBD2 (5 bases). Trimming cost V 1 base and J 8 bases, with 12 bases left between them. The germline CDR1 and CDR2 sequences are SGHNT and YENEEA. The CDR3 is 14 residues long.

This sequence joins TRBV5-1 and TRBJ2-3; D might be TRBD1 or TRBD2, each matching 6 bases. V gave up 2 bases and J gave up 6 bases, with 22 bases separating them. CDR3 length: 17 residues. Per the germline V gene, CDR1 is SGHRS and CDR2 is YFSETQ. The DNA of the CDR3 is TGCGCCAGCAGCTTATCTAGGGGGGACACAATTCAGGATACGCAGTATTTT. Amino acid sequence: CASSLSRGDTIQDTQYF.

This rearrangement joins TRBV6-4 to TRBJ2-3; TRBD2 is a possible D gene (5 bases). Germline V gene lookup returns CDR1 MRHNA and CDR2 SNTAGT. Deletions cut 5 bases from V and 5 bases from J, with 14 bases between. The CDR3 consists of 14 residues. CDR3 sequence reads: CASSPGSPGDTQYF. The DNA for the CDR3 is TGTGCCAGCAGTCCGGGATCACCTGGAGATACGCAGTATTTT.

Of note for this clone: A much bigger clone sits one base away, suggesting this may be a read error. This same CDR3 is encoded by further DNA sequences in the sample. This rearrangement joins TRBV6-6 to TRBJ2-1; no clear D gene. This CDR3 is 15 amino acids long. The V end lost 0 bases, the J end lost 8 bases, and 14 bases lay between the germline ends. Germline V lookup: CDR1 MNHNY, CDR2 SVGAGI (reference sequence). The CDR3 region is CASSYSILGIDEQFF. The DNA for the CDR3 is TGTGCCAGCAGTTACTCTATTTTAGGGATCGATGAGCAGTTCTTC.

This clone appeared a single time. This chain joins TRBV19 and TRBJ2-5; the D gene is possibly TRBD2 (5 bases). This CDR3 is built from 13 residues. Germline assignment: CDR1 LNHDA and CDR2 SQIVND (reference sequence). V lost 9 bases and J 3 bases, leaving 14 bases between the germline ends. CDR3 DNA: TGTGCCAGCAGAGGACTTCCCGAAGAGACCCAGTACTTC. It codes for CASRGLPEETQYF.

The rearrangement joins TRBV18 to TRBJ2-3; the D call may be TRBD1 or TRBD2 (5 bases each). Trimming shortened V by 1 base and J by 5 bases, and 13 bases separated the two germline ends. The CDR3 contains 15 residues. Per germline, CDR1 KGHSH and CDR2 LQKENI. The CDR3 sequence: CASSPRERREDTQYF. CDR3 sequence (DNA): TGTGCCAGCTCACCACGGGAGCGCAGGGAAGATACGCAGTATTTT.

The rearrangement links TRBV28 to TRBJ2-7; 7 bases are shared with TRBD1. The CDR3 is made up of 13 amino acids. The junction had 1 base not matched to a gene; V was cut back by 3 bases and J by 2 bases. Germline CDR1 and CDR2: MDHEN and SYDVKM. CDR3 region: CASSLQGAYEQYF. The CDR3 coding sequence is TGTGCCAGCAGTTTGCAGGGGGCCTACGAGCAGTACTTC.

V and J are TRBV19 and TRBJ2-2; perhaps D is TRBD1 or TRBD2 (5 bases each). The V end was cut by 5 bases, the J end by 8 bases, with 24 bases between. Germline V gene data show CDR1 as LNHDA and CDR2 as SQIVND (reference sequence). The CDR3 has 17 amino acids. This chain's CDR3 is CASSFAGTVFVRGELFF. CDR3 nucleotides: TGTGCCAGTAGTTTCGCCGGGACCGTCTTCGTCCGGGGGGAGCTGTTTTTT.

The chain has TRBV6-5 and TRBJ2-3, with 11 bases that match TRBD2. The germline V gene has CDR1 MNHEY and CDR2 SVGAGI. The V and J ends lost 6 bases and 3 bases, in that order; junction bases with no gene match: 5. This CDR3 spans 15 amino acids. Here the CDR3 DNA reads TGTGCCAGCAGAGTAGCGGGAGGGCCGACAGATACGCAGTATTTT. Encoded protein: CASRVAGGPTDTQYF.

The CDR3 bases are TGCGCCAGCAGCTTGAGGGGGCGCCGCTACGAGCAGTACTTC. Translating gives CASSLRGRRYEQYF. The chain has TRBV5-1 and TRBJ2-7; TRBD1 matches at 7 bases. Per the germline V gene, CDR1 is SGHRS and CDR2 is YFSETQ. The V gene end was trimmed by 1 base and the J gene end by 3 bases; junction bases not matched to a gene: 4. This CDR3 region has 14 residues.

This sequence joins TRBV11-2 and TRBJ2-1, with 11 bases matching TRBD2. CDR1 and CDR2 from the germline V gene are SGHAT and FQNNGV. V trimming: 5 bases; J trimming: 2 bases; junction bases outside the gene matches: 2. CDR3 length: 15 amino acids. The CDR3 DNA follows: TGTGCCAGCAGCCAACTAGCGGGGGCCTACAATGAGCAGTTCTTC. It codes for CASSQLAGAYNEQFF.

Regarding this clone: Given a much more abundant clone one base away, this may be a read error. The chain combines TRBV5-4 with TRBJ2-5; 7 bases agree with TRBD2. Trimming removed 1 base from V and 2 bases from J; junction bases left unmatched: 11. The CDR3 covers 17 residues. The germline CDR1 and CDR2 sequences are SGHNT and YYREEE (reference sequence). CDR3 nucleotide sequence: TGTGCCAGCAGCTTGTTCGCCGGGCTAGCGGAACAAGAGACCCAGTACTTC. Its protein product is CASSLFAGLAEQETQYF.

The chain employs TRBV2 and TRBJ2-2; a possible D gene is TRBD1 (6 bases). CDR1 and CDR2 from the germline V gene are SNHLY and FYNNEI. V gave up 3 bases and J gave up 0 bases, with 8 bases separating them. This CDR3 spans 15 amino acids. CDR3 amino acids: CASSEDSANTGELFF. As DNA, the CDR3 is TGTGCCAGCAGTGAGGACAGCGCGAACACCGGGGAGCTGTTTTTT.

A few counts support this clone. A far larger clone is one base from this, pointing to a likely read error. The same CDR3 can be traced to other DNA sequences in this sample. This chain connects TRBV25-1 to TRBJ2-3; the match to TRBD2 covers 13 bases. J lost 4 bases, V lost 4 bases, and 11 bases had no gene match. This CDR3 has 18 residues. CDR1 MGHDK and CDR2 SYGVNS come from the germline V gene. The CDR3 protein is CASSVLAGGIFGADTQYF. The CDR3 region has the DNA TGTGCCAGCAGTGTACTAGCGGGAGGGATCTTCGGCGCAGATACGCAGTATTTT. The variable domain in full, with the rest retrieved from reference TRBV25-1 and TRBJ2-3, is EADIYQTPRYLVIGTGKKITLECSQTMGHDKMYWYQQDPGMELHLIHYSYGVNSTEKGDLSSESTVSRIRTEHFPLTLESARPSHTSQYLCASSVLAGGIFGADTQYFGPGTRLTVL.